This entry lists 26 T cell receptor beta chains sequenced from one sample in a study of shared clonotypes between healthy human individuals. This table comes from immunoSEQ multiplex PCR, and its TCRdb copy is limited to in-frame clones, with some not included. This table has some 980,000 clones, about 80% appearing once. Sequenced material: memory CD4+ T cells sorted from blood. Specified subset: CD45RA-negative fraction. These receptor sequences come from a man aged 18 to 30 in good health.

This chain's CDR3 is CASGPGVRETQYF. The DNA of the CDR3 is TGTGCCAGCGGCCCAGGGGTCCGGGAGACCCAGTACTTC. The rearrangement uses TRBV9 and TRBJ2-5, with TRBD1 as a possible D gene (6 bases). V was pared by 7 bases and J by 5 bases, with 15 bases between. The CDR3 consists of 13 residues. Germline-derived CDR1 and CDR2 are SGDLS and YYNGEE.

The chain recombines TRBV11-3 with TRBJ2-2; 8 nucleotides agree with TRBD1. Trimming at V came to 5 bases and at J to 4 bases, leaving 9 bases not matched to a gene. There are 16 residues in the CDR3. Looked up from germline, CDR1 is SGHNT and CDR2 is YENEEA. This chain's CDR3 is CASSRTDRVGTGELFF. Written as DNA, the CDR3 is TGTGCCAGCAGCCGGACGGACAGGGTTGGCACCGGGGAGCTGTTTTTT. Filled out from reference TRBV11-3 and TRBJ2-2, the complete variable domain reads EAGVVQSPRYKIIEKKQPVAFWCNPISGHNTLYWYLQNLGQGPELLIRYENEEAVDDSQLPKDRFSAERLKGVDSTLKIQPAELGDSAVYLCASSRTDRVGTGELFFGEGSRLTVL.

The chain combines TRBV9 with TRBJ2-3; D uncertain. The V gene's germline CDR1 is SGDLS and CDR2 YYNGEE. This CDR3 region has 16 residues. V dropped 0 bases and J dropped 0 bases, with 11 bases sitting between them. The DNA for the CDR3 is TGTGCCAGCAGCGTAGGTCCGGGCTTCAGCACAGATACGCAGTATTTT. As protein: CASSVGPGFSTDTQYF.

The chain recombines TRBV5-4 with TRBJ2-1; 7 bases fit TRBD2. Germline assignment: CDR1 SGHNT and CDR2 YYREEE (reference sequence). The trim removed 1 base at V and 7 bases at J, leaving 8 bases unmatched. The CDR3 has 15 amino acids. CDR3 DNA sequence: TGTGCCAGCAGCTTGTTTTCGGGAGGTGGGAATGAGCAGTTCTTC. The encoded protein is CASSLFSGGGNEQFF.

V gene TRBV5-1 combines with J gene TRBJ1-4; D may be TRBD1 (5 bases). This CDR3 contains 14 residues. Per the germline V gene, CDR1 is SGHRS and CDR2 is YFSETQ. With 2 bases removed from V and 7 bases from J, the gap between germline ends came to 12 bases. The CDR3 DNA follows: TGCGCCAGCAGCTTAGGCAGGGTGAGTGAAAAACTGTTTTTT. It encodes CASSLGRVSEKLFF. Supplemented by reference TRBV5-1 and TRBJ1-4, the full variable domain reads KAGVTQTPRYLIKTRGQQVTLSCSPISGHRSVSWYQQTPGQGLQFLFEYFSETQRNKGNFPGRFSGRQFSNSRSEMNVSTLELGDSALYLCASSLGRVSEKLFFGSGTQLSVL.

This clone was counted a few times. The genes are TRBV10-3 and TRBJ1-4; D ambiguous. The V end lost 3 bases, the J end lost 0 bases, and 8 bases lay between the germline ends. In germline, CDR1 is ENHRY, CDR2 SYGVKD. This CDR3 comprises 15 residues. The CDR3 DNA reads TGTGCCATCAGTGACCACGGAGCAACTAATGAAAAACTGTTTTTT. Its protein is CAISDHGATNEKLFF.

The chain couples TRBV7-2 to TRBJ2-7; D remains unclear. CDR1 SGHTA and CDR2 FQGNSA come from the germline V gene. The CDR3 has 13 amino acids. V lost 3 bases, J lost 2 bases, and 8 bases lay in between. CDR3 protein: CASSFTTTYEQYF. The CDR3 DNA follows: TGTGCCAGCAGCTTCACAACAACCTACGAGCAGTACTTC.

This clone was detected a few times. The chain uses TRBV29-1 and TRBJ1-3; 7 bases map to TRBD1. Trimming cost V 6 bases and J 2 bases; bases outside gene matches: 7. The V gene's germline CDR1 is SQVTM and CDR2 ANQGSEA. This CDR3 comprises 14 residues. CDR3 nucleotides: TGCAGCGTCGACAGGGCGCGGGCTGGAAACACCATATATTTT. Its translation: CSVDRARAGNTIYF.

The table lists this clone with a few counts. The V and J genes are TRBV6-5 and TRBJ1-1, with TRBD1 matching 7 bases. CDR3 length: 13 amino acids. Germline loops: CDR1 MNHEY, CDR2 SVGAGI. J gave up 1 base and V 8 bases, and 4 bases lay outside the gene matches. CDR3 coding DNA: TGTGCCAGCGGACGGACAGGGAACACTGAAGCTTTCTTT. It encodes CASGRTGNTEAFF.

The genes are TRBV7-2 and TRBJ2-5; TRBD2 aligns across 9 bases. The V gene end was trimmed by 4 bases and the J gene end by 0 bases; junction bases not matched to a gene: 6. Germline V lookup: CDR1 SGHTA, CDR2 FQGNSA. The CDR3 is 16 residues long. The CDR3 loop reads CASSSSGGQYQETQYF. CDR3 bases: TGTGCCAGCAGCTCCAGCGGGGGGCAGTACCAAGAGACCCAGTACTTC.

The V gene is TRBV6-1, the J gene TRBJ2-1; D uncertain. The CDR3 totals 11 residues. Germline V gives CDR1 MNHNS, CDR2 SASEGT. The ends were cut back, 1 base at V and 9 bases at J, with 4 bases in the middle. The CDR3 spells CASSEDSEQFF. CDR3 bases: TGTGCCAGCAGTGAAGACAGTGAGCAGTTCTTC.

The chain combines TRBV19 with TRBJ2-7; TRBD1 is a possible D gene (5 bases). The CDR3 sequence is 13 residues long. Per germline, CDR1 LNHDA and CDR2 SQIVND (reference sequence). V shed 5 bases and J shed 0 bases, with 8 bases lying between them. In DNA form, the CDR3 reads TGTGCCAGTAGTCAGGGAAGCTCCTACGAGCAGTACTTC. Translating gives CASSQGSSYEQYF. The whole variable domain, remainder taken from reference TRBV19 and TRBJ2-7, is DGGITQSPKYLFRKEGQNVTLSCEQNLNHDAMYWYRQDPGQGLRLIYYSQIVNDFQKGDIAEGYSVSREKKESFPLTVTSAQKNPTAFYLCASSQGSSYEQYFGPGTRLTVT.

V usage is TRBV7-3 and J usage is TRBJ2-3; the D gene could be TRBD1 or TRBD2 (5 bases each). This CDR3 spans 16 amino acids. Germline loops: CDR1 SGHTA, CDR2 FQGTGA. Trimming took 4 bases from V and 4 from J, leaving 18 bases between them. CDR3 in amino acids: CASSSNPGATADTQYF. The CDR3 bases are TGTGCCAGCAGCTCTAACCCCGGGGCCACAGCAGATACGCAGTATTTT.

The V and J genes are TRBV30 and TRBJ2-3, with TRBD1 as a possible D gene (6 bases). In germline, CDR1 is GTSNPN, CDR2 SVGIG (reference sequence). The V and J ends lost 5 bases and 3 bases respectively, with 9 bases between them. This CDR3 has 12 residues. The CDR3 sequence: CAWAGATDTQYF. The CDR3 coding sequence is TGTGCCTGGGCAGGGGCTACAGATACGCAGTATTTT.

This rearrangement joins TRBV6-5 to TRBJ1-6; D unresolved. The germline CDR1 and CDR2 sequences are MNHEY and SVGAGI. The CDR3 covers 12 residues. V dropped 3 bases and J dropped 7 bases, with 4 bases sitting between them. The CDR3 DNA reads TGTGCCAGCAGTTATCGAAATTCACCCCTCCACTTT. Amino acids: CASSYRNSPLHF.

The CDR3 sequence is CASSPGRGDQPQHF. Written as DNA, the CDR3 is TGTGCCAGCTCACCGGGAAGGGGGGATCAGCCCCAGCATTTT. This chain uses TRBV18 with TRBJ1-5; weak D call: TRBD1 (6 bases). Trimming removed 3 bases at V and 5 bases at J, with 11 bases between. This CDR3 contains 14 residues. CDR1 is KGHSH and CDR2 is LQKENI in the germline V gene.

In DNA, the CDR3 is TGTGCCAGCAGTAGGGGAGGCTTTAACAATCAGCCCCAGCATTTT. This sequence encodes CASSRGGFNNQPQHF. V is TRBV27 and J is TRBJ1-5, with D possibly matching TRBD1 (5 bases). Germline assignment: CDR1 MNHEY and CDR2 SMNVEV (reference sequence). The V and J ends lost 5 bases and 3 bases respectively, with 14 bases between them. The CDR3 covers 15 residues.

As to this clone: A much bigger clone sits one base away, suggesting this may be a read error. Other DNA sequences in the sample encode the same CDR3. The genes are TRBV7-9 and TRBJ1-1, with TRBD1 matching 8 bases. After removal of 5 bases from V and 2 bases from J, the junction contained 1 base not matched to a gene. Germline CDR1 is SEHNR and CDR2 is FQNEAQ (reference sequence). This CDR3 region has 13 residues. The CDR3 protein is CASSGQGNTEAFF. The CDR3 DNA follows: TGTGCCAGCAGCGGACAGGGCAACACTGAAGCTTTCTTT.

The CDR3 region is CASSFVGRDEQYF. The DNA of the CDR3 is TGTGCCAGCAGCTTTGTTGGCCGAGACGAGCAGTACTTC. The rearrangement uses TRBV12-1 and TRBJ2-7. TRBV12-1 is a listed pseudogene. The CDR3 extends over 13 amino acids.

The CDR3 bases are TGTGCCAGCAGTCGGTGGGCTGGGGCCAACGTCCTGACTTTC. This sequence encodes CASSRWAGANVLTF. The J gene is TRBJ2-6, the V gene TRBV25-1; the D is unclear. Germline assignment: CDR1 MGHDK and CDR2 SYGVNS. This CDR3 has 14 amino acids. Deletions cut 5 bases from V and 2 bases from J, with 7 bases between.

V and J are TRBV19 and TRBJ1-6; tentative D call: TRBD1 (5 bases). The length of the CDR3 is 15 residues. CDR1 and CDR2 from the germline V gene are LNHDA and SQIVND (reference sequence). The germline V and J ends were trimmed by 1 base and 6 bases, with 10 bases remaining between them. CDR3 nucleotide sequence: TGTGCCAGTAGTATAGGGGGCAGACTTAATTCACCCCTCCACTTT. As protein: CASSIGGRLNSPLHF.

J is TRBJ2-3 and V is TRBV5-6; D remains unclear. The CDR3 consists of 14 residues. Germline V lookup: CDR1 SGHDT, CDR2 YYEEEE. V was shortened by 4 bases and J by 9 bases, with 18 bases between the two germline ends. CDR3 in amino acids: CASSSWTRVPTQYF. The CDR3 DNA reads TGTGCCAGCAGCAGCTGGACCCGGGTCCCCACGCAGTATTTT.

A note on this clone: Other DNA sequences of this sample code for an identical CDR3. The chain is built from TRBV7-9 and TRBJ1-4; D is undetermined. The CDR3 is 16 amino acids. Per the germline V gene, CDR1 is SEHNR and CDR2 is FQNEAQ (reference sequence). With 1 base removed from V and 0 bases from J, the gap between germline ends came to 9 bases. CDR3 in DNA: TGTGCCAGCAGCTTAGGGCAGCTAGCAACTAATGAAAAACTGTTTTTT. Translated: CASSLGQLATNEKLFF.

This chain connects TRBV11-2 to TRBJ2-1; D unresolved. Germline CDR1 and CDR2: SGHAT and FQNNGV. V dropped 2 bases and J dropped 3 bases, with 11 bases sitting between them. The CDR3 sequence is 15 residues long. The CDR3 reads CASSLSLGYYNEQFF. The DNA for the CDR3 is TGTGCCAGCAGCTTATCCCTGGGCTACTACAATGAGCAGTTCTTC.

This clone has just a few counts. Other nucleotide sequences in the sample specify the same CDR3. The CDR3 sequence: CASSAGLNTEAFF. DNA for the CDR3: TGTGCCAGCAGTGCCGGACTGAACACTGAAGCTTTCTTT. This rearrangement joins TRBV2 to TRBJ1-1; D remains unclear. The CDR3 covers 13 residues. V was cut by 4 bases and J by 0 bases, with 6 bases left in between. Germline CDR1 SNHLY, CDR2 FYNNEI.

This clone was counted a single time. The V call is TRBV6-6, the J call TRBJ1-5; the D is unclear. Trimming took off 6 bases at V and 0 bases at J, with 9 bases between the two ends. Germline V gene data show CDR1 as MNHNY and CDR2 as SVGAGI (reference sequence). This CDR3 spans 14 amino acids. As DNA, the CDR3 is TGTGCCAGCAGCGGGGATTATAGCAATCAGCCCCAGCATTTT. This gives the protein CASSGDYSNQPQHF.